One and the same sample provided the 16 T cell receptor beta chains below, sequenced in a study of T cells in localized non-small cell lung cancer. TCRdb keeps only in-frame clones here, not all; method: immunoSEQ multiplex PCR. Of about 21,000 clones listed, about 87% were seen once; the top ten hold more than 6%. The sequencing used peripheral blood, collected before any cancer treatment. The receptors shown here come from a male donor aged 60 or over with stage I squamous cell lung carcinoma.

The rearrangement uses TRBV9 and TRBJ2-7; 11 nucleotides agree with TRBD1. CDR1 is SGDLS and CDR2 is YYNGEE in the germline V gene. The CDR3 has 16 residues. V was pared by 4 bases and J by 2 bases, with 8 bases of the junction left unmatched. The CDR3 region is CASSLTGTGGAYEQYF. In DNA, the CDR3 is TGTGCCAGCAGCTTGACCGGGACAGGGGGTGCCTACGAGCAGTACTTC.

V and J are TRBV18 and TRBJ2-3; 8 nucleotides line up with TRBD2. The CDR3 is made up of 16 amino acids. Germline-derived CDR1 and CDR2 are KGHSH and LQKENI. The ends lost 3 bases at V and 0 bases at J; junction bases unmatched: 5. This CDR3 reads CASSPLQRGSTDTQYF. As DNA, the CDR3 is TGTGCCAGCTCACCGTTACAGCGGGGGAGCACAGATACGCAGTATTTT. Full variable domain (rest looked up from reference TRBV18 and TRBJ2-3): NAGVMQNPRHLVRRRGQEARLRCSPMKGHSHVYWYRQLPEEGLKFMVYLQKENIIDESGMPKERFSAEFPKEGPSILRIQQVVRGDSAAYFCASSPLQRGSTDTQYFGPGTRLTVL.

CDR3 nucleotide sequence: TGTGCCAGCAGTTTATCGCCCTCCTACGAGCAGTACTTC. It codes for CASSLSPSYEQYF. The J gene is TRBJ2-7, the V gene TRBV27; D is uncertain. The CDR3 contains 13 residues. The V end was cut by 0 bases, the J end by 0 bases, with 3 bases between. Germline V gene sequence: CDR1 MNHEY, CDR2 SMNVEV (reference sequence).

The V gene is TRBV11-2, the J gene TRBJ1-4, with D possibly matching TRBD1 (5 bases). The CDR3 is 14 amino acids. V was shortened by 5 bases and J by 12 bases, with 19 bases between the two germline ends. Germline CDR1 is SGHAT and CDR2 is FQNNGV. The CDR3 here is CASSPHRGLGELFF. The CDR3 DNA sequence: TGTGCCAGCAGCCCTCACCGGGGCCTCGGAGAACTGTTTTTT. Supplemented by reference TRBV11-2 and TRBJ1-4, the full variable domain reads EAGVAQSPRYKIIEKRQSVAFWCNPISGHATLYWYQQILGQGPKLLIQFQNNGVVDDSQLPKDRFSAERLKGVDSTLKIQPAKLEDSAVYLCASSPHRGLGELFFGSGTQLSVL.

J is TRBJ2-5 and V is TRBV30; D call uncertain. Trimming shortened V by 0 bases and J by 5 bases, and 10 bases separated the two germline ends. Looked up from germline, CDR1 is GTSNPN and CDR2 is SVGIG (reference sequence). This CDR3 contains 13 residues. The DNA of the CDR3 is TGTGCCTGGAGTGTACGAGTAGGGGAGACCCAGTACTTC. Translated, it gives CAWSVRVGETQYF.

The gene calls are TRBV12-5 and TRBJ1-4, with a tentative D call TRBD1 (5 bases). The germline gives CDR1 LGHNT, CDR2 FRNRAP. Trimming took 5 bases from V and 0 from J, leaving 13 bases between them. This CDR3 is built from 16 residues. The CDR3 sequence is CASGAGTGATNEKLFF. The CDR3 coding sequence is TGTGCTAGTGGTGCCGGGACGGGTGCAACTAATGAAAAACTGTTTTTT.

The rearrangement links TRBV18 to TRBJ1-1; D is perhaps TRBD1 (5 bases). Germline-derived CDR1 and CDR2 are KGHSH and LQKENI. The CDR3 has 14 residues. Trimming shortened V by 2 bases and J by 4 bases, and 11 bases separated the two germline ends. The CDR3 spells CASSPNIGATEAFF. In DNA, the CDR3 is TGTGCCAGCTCACCAAATATCGGGGCCACTGAAGCTTTCTTT.

The chain carries TRBV13 and TRBJ2-7, with a possible D match to TRBD2 (6 bases). The CDR3 contains 16 residues. Trimming shortened V by 4 bases and J by 2 bases, and 18 bases separated the two germline ends. Germline V CDR1 and CDR2: PRHDT, FYEKMQ (reference sequence). CDR3 loop: CASSSGEAGNAYEQYF. The CDR3 nucleotides read TGTGCCAGCAGCTCGGGGGAAGCGGGCAATGCCTACGAGCAGTACTTC.

The chain uses TRBV30 and TRBJ1-5, with 8 bases that match TRBD1. Trimming removed 1 base from V and 7 bases from J; junction bases left unmatched: 6. The CDR3 length is 14 residues. CDR1 and CDR2 from the germline V gene are GTSNPN and SVGIG (reference sequence). DNA of the CDR3: TGTGCCTGGAGTGGGACAGGGCCGGGACAGCCCCAGCATTTT. Translated, it gives CAWSGTGPGQPQHF. Complete variable domain (other parts from reference TRBV30 and TRBJ1-5): SQTIHQWPATLVQPVGSPLSLECTVEGTSNPNLYWYRQAAGRGLQLLFYSVGIGQISSEVPQNLSASRPQDRQFILSSKKLLLSDSGFYLCAWSGTGPGQPQHFGDGTRLSIL.

The chain uses TRBV19 and TRBJ1-1; the match to TRBD1 covers 7 bases. Germline values: CDR1 LNHDA, CDR2 SQIVND (reference sequence). The CDR3 loop spans 15 amino acids. V lost 4 bases to trimming and J lost 0 bases; unmatched junction nucleotides: 5. Written as DNA, the CDR3 is TGTGCCAGTAGTACCAATGACAGGGTGAACACTGAAGCTTTCTTT. Residues: CASSTNDRVNTEAFF.

V usage is TRBV4-1 and J usage is TRBJ2-1; 7 nucleotides agree with TRBD2. V lost 3 bases, J lost 7 bases, and 15 bases stayed unmatched. CDR1 and CDR2 from the germline V gene are MGHRA and YSYEKL. The CDR3 sequence is 17 residues long. The CDR3 region is CASSQLTLAAGKNEQFF. DNA for the CDR3: TGCGCCAGCAGCCAGCTCACCCTAGCGGCGGGTAAAAATGAGCAGTTCTTC.

V usage is TRBV10-1 and J usage is TRBJ1-1, with D perhaps TRBD1 (5 bases). The CDR3 has 13 amino acids. Germline CDR1 is WNHNN and CDR2 is SYGVQD (reference sequence). Trimming took 5 bases from V and 3 from J, leaving 10 bases between them. CDR3 nucleotides: TGCGCCAGCAGTCAGGGATACTACACTGAAGCTTTCTTT. Translating it yields CASSQGYYTEAFF.

The chain joins TRBV4-3 to TRBJ2-1; unclear D gene. The CDR3 is made up of 13 amino acids. Germline V gene data show CDR1 as LGHNA and CDR2 as YSLEER. Trimming took off 2 bases at V and 4 bases at J, with 6 bases between the two ends. The CDR3 spells CASSQIGYNEQFF. The CDR3 bases are TGCGCCAGCAGCCAAATTGGATACAATGAGCAGTTCTTC.

The V call is TRBV5-1, the J call TRBJ1-1; D is unclear. CDR1 is SGHRS and CDR2 is YFSETQ in the germline V gene. The CDR3 has 14 residues. The V and J ends lost 3 bases and 1 base respectively, with 10 bases between them. The DNA for the CDR3 is TGCGCCAGCAGCTCGGGATATAAGAACACTGAAGCTTTCTTT. Translation gives CASSSGYKNTEAFF.

This chain connects TRBV5-1 to TRBJ2-1, with no clear D. The CDR3 contains 17 residues. Per germline, CDR1 SGHRS and CDR2 YFSETQ. V was trimmed by 4 bases and J by 0 bases, leaving 17 bases between them. The CDR3 region is CASSQYSTSPSYNEQFF. The CDR3 DNA reads as TGCGCCAGCAGCCAATATTCGACGTCCCCCTCCTACAATGAGCAGTTCTTC.

V is TRBV6-6 and J is TRBJ2-5, with D tentatively TRBD2 (6 bases). V was clipped by 5 bases and J by 5 bases, with 15 bases between them. This CDR3 spans 14 amino acids. CDR1 is MNHNY, CDR2 SVGAGI, per germline (reference sequence). The CDR3 nucleotides are TGTGCCAGCAGTCTGGGACTGGAGGGGGAGACCCAGTACTTC. Amino acid sequence: CASSLGLEGETQYF.